This T cell receptor (beta chain) is from a study of OX40 agonist ivuxolimab in advanced cancers. This clone appeared a single time. TCRdb keeps only in-frame clones here, not all; method: immunoSEQ multiplex PCR. The repertoire has some 13,000 clones, about three quarters of them found once; the top ten carry approximately 29%. This CDR3 is built from 13 residues. CDR1 is SGHVS, CDR2 FQNEAQ, per germline. V was pared by 5 bases and J by 4 bases, with 12 bases between. The sequencing used CD4+ or CD8+ T cells sorted from blood, collected in a trial of the OX40 agonist ivuxolimab. This sequence joins TRBV7-8 and TRBJ2-7; possible D gene TRBD1, 5 bases. This clonotype was sampled from an adult with an advanced solid tumor such as melanoma, head and neck, liver or kidney cancer. The CDR3 region has the DNA TGTGCCAGCAGCCCCCCCAGGGAATACGAGCAGTACTTC. Protein: CASSPPREYEQYF.